These T cell receptor beta chains were read from a single sample in a study of siplizumab effects on memory and regulatory T cells. TCRdb's copy holds only in-frame clones and misses some; the assay was immunoSEQ multiplex PCR. The sample has roughly 80,000 clones, roughly 87% seen once. Sequences were obtained from Tregs sorted from blood. Receptor source: a human donor in good health. CDR3s include the opening cysteine and the closing phenylalanine or tryptophan. D genes are given only for firm matches. Rows give clone size only sometimes, using once, few, many, or a class for an expanded clone.

once,TRBV10-3,NA,TRBJ1-4,TGTGCCATCAGTGACAGAAAGGGGGGTAATGAAAAACTGTTTTTT,CAISDRKGGNEKLFF
NA,TRBV19,NA,TRBJ2-1,TGTGCCAGTAGTATAAATGGGGTTTCCTACAATGAGCAGTTCTTC,CASSINGVSYNEQFF
NA,TRBV11-2,NA,TRBJ1-1,TGTGCCAGCAGCTTTGCGCGGGCGAACACTGAAGCTTTCTTT,CASSFARANTEAFF
NA,TRBV7-9,TRBD2,TRBJ2-1,TGTGCCAGCAGCTTAGCGCCGGGACTAGCGGGCGAGCAGTTCTTC,CASSLAPGLAGEQFF
NA,TRBV4-1,NA,TRBJ1-2,TGCGCCAGCAGCCTCGGTAACCTTGGCTACACCTTC,CASSLGNLGYTF
NA,TRBV5-1,TRBD1,TRBJ2-1,TGCGCCAGCATGGGACAGGGGAATGAGCAGTTCTTC,CASMGQGNEQFF
NA,TRBV2,NA,TRBJ1-2,TGTGCCAGCGAGGAGTTGGCAAGCTATGGCTACACCTTC,CASEELASYGYTF
NA,TRBV7-6,TRBD2,TRBJ2-3,TGTGCCAGCAGATGTGGCGGGGGAGAACCCGAACGCACAAATACGCAGTATTTT,CASRCGGGEPERTNTQYF
NA,TRBV9,NA,TRBJ1-4,TGTGCCAGCAGCGTAGACGGGGGGTCAACTACTAATGAAAAACTGTTTTTT,CASSVDGGSTTNEKLFF
NA,TRBV14,NA,TRBJ2-2,TGTGCCAGCAGCGGGGACCGGAATTACCGGGAGCTGTTTTTT,CASSGDRNYRELFF
NA,TRBV7-3,NA,TRBJ2-2,TGTGCCAGCAGCTCGGGACTGCCGAACACCGGGGAGCTGTTTTTT,CASSSGLPNTGELFF
NA,TRBV18,TRBD1,TRBJ2-5,TGTGCCAGCTCCTTGGGACAGCTTCAAGAGACCCAGTACTTC,CASSLGQLQETQYF
NA,TRBV6-5,NA,TRBJ1-1,TGTGCCAGCAGCCTCTCCCGTATCATGAACACTGAAGCTTTCTTT,CASSLSRIMNTEAFF
NA,TRBV7-2,NA,TRBJ2-2,TGTGCCAGCAGCTTTCGGCAGAACACCGGGGAGCTGTTTTTT,CASSFRQNTGELFF
NA,TRBV7-3,NA,TRBJ2-3,TGTGCCAGCAGCTCCCAAGGAGCGGGTACAGATACGCAGTATTTT,CASSSQGAGTDTQYF
NA,TRBV9,NA,TRBJ2-4,TGTGCCAGCAGCGTAGAGGACAGGGCGGGGGACATTCAGTACTTC,CASSVEDRAGDIQYF
NA,TRBV19,TRBD2,TRBJ2-3,TGTGCCAGTAGTCGATTCGGGGCTAGCGGGGGGGCTAACTACAACACAGATACGCAGTATTTT,CASSRFGASGGANYNTDTQYF
NA,TRBV6-5,NA,TRBJ1-1,TGTGCCAGCAGTTACTCCACTGAAGCTTTCTTT,CASSYSTEAFF
once,TRBV9,TRBD2,TRBJ2-5,TGTGCCAGCAGCGCCCCCGGGACTAGCGGGGGGTCGGGGACCCAGTACTTC,CASSAPGTSGGSGTQYF
NA,TRBV11-2,TRBD2,TRBJ2-5,TGTGCCAGCAGCTTCTTAGGACTAGCGGGGGAAGAGACCCAGTACTTC,CASSFLGLAGEETQYF
NA,TRBV29-1,TRBD1,TRBJ1-1,TGCAGCGTTGTAATCACAGGGGGCACTGAAGCTTTCTTT,CSVVITGGTEAFF
NA,TRBV6-1,NA,TRBJ1-2,TGTGCCAGCAGCCGTTTTGAGTATGGCTACACCTTC,CASSRFEYGYTF